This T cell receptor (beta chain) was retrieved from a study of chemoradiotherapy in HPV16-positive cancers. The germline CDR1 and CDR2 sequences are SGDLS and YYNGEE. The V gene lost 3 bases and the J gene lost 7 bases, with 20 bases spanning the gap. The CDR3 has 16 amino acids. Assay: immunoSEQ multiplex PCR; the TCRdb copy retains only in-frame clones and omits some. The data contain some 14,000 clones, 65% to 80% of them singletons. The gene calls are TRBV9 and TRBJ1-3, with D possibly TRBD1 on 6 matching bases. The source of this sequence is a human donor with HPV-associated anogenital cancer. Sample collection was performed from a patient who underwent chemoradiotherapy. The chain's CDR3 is CASSDAPGAALNTIYF. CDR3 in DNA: TGTGCCAGCAGCGATGCTCCAGGGGCCGCTTTGAACACCATATATTTT.